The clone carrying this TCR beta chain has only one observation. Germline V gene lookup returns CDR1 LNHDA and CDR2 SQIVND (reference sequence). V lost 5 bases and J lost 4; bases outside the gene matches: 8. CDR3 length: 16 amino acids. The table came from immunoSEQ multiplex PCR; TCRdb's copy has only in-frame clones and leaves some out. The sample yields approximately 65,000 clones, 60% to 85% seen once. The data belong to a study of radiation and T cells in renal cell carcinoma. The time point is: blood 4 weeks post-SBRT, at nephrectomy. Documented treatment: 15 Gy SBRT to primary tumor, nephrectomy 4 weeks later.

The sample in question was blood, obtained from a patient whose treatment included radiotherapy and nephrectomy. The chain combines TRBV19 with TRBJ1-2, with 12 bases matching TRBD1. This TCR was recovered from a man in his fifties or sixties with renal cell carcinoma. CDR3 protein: CASSQGPGQGAYGYTF. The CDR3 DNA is TGTGCCAGTAGTCAAGGACCGGGACAGGGGGCCTATGGCTACACCTTC. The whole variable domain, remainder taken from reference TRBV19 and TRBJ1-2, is DGGITQSPKYLFRKEGQNVTLSCEQNLNHDAMYWYRQDPGQGLRLIYYSQIVNDFQKGDIAEGYSVSREKKESFPLTVTSAQKNPTAFYLCASSQGPGQGAYGYTFGSGTRLTVV.